These 28 T cell receptor beta chains were sequenced from one sample in a study of blood T cell repertoires in COVID-19. TCRdb's copy holds only in-frame clones and misses some; the assay was immunoSEQ multiplex PCR. The table has about 240,000 clones, roughly 82% seen once. What was sequenced was peripheral blood. These receptors came from a woman between 65 and 79 years old with acute or convalescent COVID-19.

This clone was found once. The gene calls are TRBV7-8 and TRBJ1-5; 7 nucleotides match TRBD1. Germline lookup yields CDR1 SGHVS and CDR2 FQNEAQ. V trimming: 0 bases; J trimming: 5 bases; junction bases outside the gene matches: 4. This CDR3 contains 15 residues. The CDR3 region is CASSLAARGHQPQHF. CDR3 nucleotides: TGTGCCAGCAGCTTAGCGGCAAGGGGGCATCAGCCCCAGCATTTT.

This clone was seen only a few times. The chain combines TRBV27 with TRBJ2-5; 7 bases fit TRBD1. CDR3 size: 15 residues. Germline V gives CDR1 MNHEY, CDR2 SMNVEV (reference sequence). V gave up 5 bases and J gave up 4 bases; unmatched junction bases: 10. CDR3 residues: CASSHGQGQAETQYF. CDR3 DNA sequence: TGTGCCAGCAGTCACGGCCAAGGACAGGCAGAGACCCAGTACTTC.

This sequence joins TRBV27 and TRBJ1-2; D not certain. The CDR3 length is 15 residues. V was trimmed by 5 bases and J by 6 bases, leaving 19 bases between them. CDR1 MNHEY and CDR2 SMNVEV come from the germline V gene (reference sequence). CDR3 in amino acids: CASSGTARQANGYTF. CDR3 nucleotides: TGTGCCAGCAGTGGCACGGCCCGTCAGGCTAATGGCTACACCTTC.

The chain employs TRBV4-3 and TRBJ2-2; D perhaps matches TRBD2 (5 bases). The CDR3 is 17 amino acids. The V end was cut by 0 bases, the J end by 6 bases, with 17 bases between. CDR1 is LGHNA and CDR2 is YSLEER in the germline V gene. CDR3 DNA: TGCGCCAGCAGCCAAGATTTAGCGACGGGCCGTGCCGGGGAGCTGTTTTTT. Translation gives CASSQDLATGRAGELFF.

The rearrangement uses TRBV6-2 or TRBV6-3 and TRBJ2-7; possibly TRBD1 for D (6 bases). Per the germline V gene, CDR1 is MNHEY and CDR2 is SVGEGT. V lost 6 bases to trimming and J lost 5 bases, with 23 bases between them. The CDR3 covers 16 residues. The CDR3 loop reads CASSPKYLTRGNEQYF. CDR3 in DNA: TGTGCCAGCAGCCCCAAATACTTAACAAGGGGGAACGAGCAGTACTTC.

The rearrangement uses TRBV7-2 and TRBJ1-6; tentatively, D is TRBD1 (6 bases). The CDR3 has 16 residues. V lost 5 bases and J 1 base, leaving 12 bases between the germline ends. The germline V gene has CDR1 SGHTA and CDR2 FQGNSA. The CDR3 loop is CASSTAGTSYNSPLHF. The CDR3 nucleotides read TGTGCCAGCAGCACGGCCGGGACATCCTATAATTCACCCCTCCACTTT.

This clone was detected a few times. V gene TRBV4-2 combines with J gene TRBJ2-7; unclear D gene. The CDR3 runs to 15 residues. Germline loops: CDR1 LGHNA, CDR2 YNFKEQ. Trimming pared 0 bases from V and 3 bases from J, leaving 12 bases between. The CDR3 region is CASSQDGPGVYEQYF. The CDR3 DNA follows: TGTGCCAGCAGCCAAGATGGTCCAGGCGTCTACGAGCAGTACTTC.

The chain has TRBV6-2 or TRBV6-3 and TRBJ2-3; 14 nucleotides align to TRBD2. Germline CDR1 is MNHEY and CDR2 is SVGEGT. J gave up 4 bases and V 0 bases, and 6 bases lay outside the gene matches. The CDR3 covers 18 residues. CDR3 loop: CASSYSTTSGGAPDTQYF. DNA of the CDR3: TGTGCCAGCAGTTACTCGACGACTAGCGGGGGGGCTCCAGATACGCAGTATTTT.

The genes are TRBV18 and TRBJ1-6; perhaps TRBD1 as D (5 bases). Germline CDR1 is KGHSH and CDR2 is LQKENI. Trimming removed 4 bases at V and 15 bases at J, with 25 bases between. This CDR3 is built from 16 residues. The CDR3 sequence: CASSLTQGTSLQLLHF. The CDR3 DNA follows: TGTGCCAGCTCACTAACTCAGGGAACCTCCCTCCAACTCCTCCACTTT.

In its sample, this clone was seen once. This chain joins TRBV30 and TRBJ2-1; D possibly corresponds to TRBD2 (6 bases). Germline CDR1 and CDR2: GTSNPN and SVGIG (reference sequence). Between the trimmed V and J ends, which lost 4 bases and 5 bases, there was a span of 15 bases. The CDR3 contains 14 residues. DNA of the CDR3: TGTGCCTGGATTAAAAAGGGACTCAACAATGAGCAGTTCTTC. It translates to CAWIKKGLNNEQFF.

The chain uses TRBV30 and TRBJ1-2; 7 bases line up with TRBD1. The trim removed 4 bases at V and 5 bases at J, leaving 16 bases unmatched. The CDR3 runs 16 residues. CDR1 GTSNPN and CDR2 SVGIG come from the germline V gene (reference sequence). This CDR3 reads CAWTETGQGVIYGYTF. In DNA, the CDR3 is TGTGCCTGGACCGAAACGGGGCAGGGGGTGATTTATGGCTACACCTTC.

V gene TRBV2 combines with J gene TRBJ1-2, with 7 bases that match TRBD1. This CDR3 is built from 15 residues. V lost 1 base, J lost 4 bases, and 6 bases stayed unmatched. In germline, CDR1 is SNHLY, CDR2 FYNNEI. CDR3 amino acids: CASSEGRGRIYGYTF. In nucleotides, the CDR3 is TGTGCCAGCAGTGAAGGGAGGGGGCGGATCTATGGCTACACCTTC.

The CDR3 nucleotides read TGTGCCAGTAGTCAGGGACAGACTAAAGAGACCCAGTACTTC. It translates to CASSQGQTKETQYF. This sequence joins TRBV19 and TRBJ2-5; TRBD1 agrees at 7 bases. CDR1 LNHDA and CDR2 SQIVND come from the germline V gene (reference sequence). V shed 5 bases and J 3 bases; nucleotides not matched to a gene: 6. This CDR3 comprises 14 residues.

This clone has just one count. The chain couples TRBV3-1 (or the pseudogene TRBV3-2) to TRBJ2-1; TRBD2 matches at 8 bases. There are 15 residues in the CDR3. CDR1 LGHDT and CDR2 YNNKEL come from the germline V gene (reference sequence). The junction had 2 bases not matched to a gene; V was cut back by 4 bases and J by 0 bases. CDR3 sequence (DNA): TGTGCCAGCAGCCCGAGCGGGGGCTCCTACAATGAGCAGTTCTTC. Translated: CASSPSGGSYNEQFF.

The J gene is TRBJ2-7, the V gene TRBV5-1, with TRBD2 matching 8 bases. Germline trimming cut 1 base from V and 5 bases from J; bases unmatched to any gene: 5. The CDR3 sequence is 14 residues long. CDR1 and CDR2 from the germline V gene are SGHRS and YFSETQ. Here the CDR3 DNA reads TGCGCCAGCAGCTTGTCGGGGGGGATGAACGAGCAGTACTTC. Translated: CASSLSGGMNEQYF. Based on the CDR3 plus reference TRBV5-1 and TRBJ2-7, the full variable domain is KAGVTQTPRYLIKTRGQQVTLSCSPISGHRSVSWYQQTPGQGLQFLFEYFSETQRNKGNFPGRFSGRQFSNSRSEMNVSTLELGDSALYLCASSLSGGMNEQYFGPGTRLTVT.

This rearrangement joins TRBV2 to TRBJ2-7; 8 bases fit TRBD1. Trimming removed 4 bases from V and 7 bases from J; junction bases left unmatched: 6. The CDR3 loop spans 13 amino acids. CDR1 and CDR2 from the germline V gene are SNHLY and FYNNEI. The CDR3 region has the DNA TGTGCCAGCAGTGTCCAGGGGGCCGGGGAGCAGTACTTC. This gives the protein CASSVQGAGEQYF. The full variable domain, completed using reference TRBV2 and TRBJ2-7, is EPEVTQTPSHQVTQMGQEVILRCVPISNHLYFYWYRQILGQKVEFLVSFYNNEISEKSEIFDDQFSVERPDGSNFTLKIRSTKLEDSAMYFCASSVQGAGEQYFGPGTRLTVT.

The genes are TRBV5-5 and TRBJ2-7; D is unresolved. CDR1 is SGHKS and CDR2 is YYEKEE in the germline V gene (reference sequence). V was pared by 4 bases and J by 9 bases, with 14 bases between. This CDR3 comprises 12 residues. In DNA form, the CDR3 reads TGTGCCAGCAGCCAGGTTTCCATGGGGCAGTACTTC. Encoded protein: CASSQVSMGQYF.

This chain connects TRBV5-6 to TRBJ1-1; D ambiguous. The CDR3 is 11 amino acids. Germline CDR1 is SGHDT and CDR2 is YYEEEE. Trimming stripped 4 bases from V and 6 bases from J, with 7 bases between. The CDR3 nucleotides read TGTGCCAGCAGCATCTATTCTGAAGCTTTCTTT. Translation gives CASSIYSEAFF.

This chain links TRBV4-3 with TRBJ2-1; 14 bases agree with TRBD2. V dropped 4 bases and J dropped 2; count of bases not matched to a gene: 4. Germline lookup yields CDR1 LGHNA and CDR2 YSLEER. CDR3 length equals 17 residues. The CDR3 sequence: CASSRTSGGLTYNEQFF. The CDR3 bases are TGCGCCAGCAGCCGGACTAGCGGGGGGCTTACCTACAATGAGCAGTTCTTC.

For the CDR3, the DNA is TGTGCCAGCAGTGAGGTCCACAGGGACTACGAGCAGTACTTC. As protein: CASSEVHRDYEQYF. This chain connects TRBV28 to TRBJ2-7; D perhaps matches TRBD1 (6 bases). The V end lost 5 bases, the J end lost 3 bases, and 14 bases lay between the germline ends. There are 14 residues in the CDR3. The V gene's germline CDR1 is MDHEN and CDR2 SYDVKM.

This clone appeared a single time. V and J are TRBV6-5 and TRBJ1-1, with 8 nucleotides matching TRBD1. CDR3 size: 14 residues. V gave up 6 bases and J gave up 5 bases; unmatched junction bases: 8. Germline lookup yields CDR1 MNHEY and CDR2 SVGAGI. The CDR3 is CASRPGQGRTEAFF. CDR3 nucleotide sequence: TGTGCCAGCAGACCCGGACAGGGAAGGACTGAAGCTTTCTTT.

The sample holds a few counts of this clone. The chain couples TRBV9 to TRBJ2-3; 7 bases map to TRBD2. Germline V gives CDR1 SGDLS, CDR2 YYNGEE. V trimming: 5 bases; J trimming: 0 bases; junction bases outside the gene matches: 6. The CDR3 is 15 residues long. The CDR3 sequence is CASSRLAVSTDTQYF. The CDR3, as DNA: TGTGCCAGCAGTAGACTAGCCGTTAGCACAGATACGCAGTATTTT.

A word on this clone: Other DNA variants within this sample encode the same CDR3. This chain joins TRBV6-5 and TRBJ1-3; TRBD1 aligns across 7 bases. V shed 5 bases and J 4 bases; nucleotides not matched to a gene: 2. This CDR3 comprises 13 residues. Germline V lookup: CDR1 MNHEY, CDR2 SVGAGI. CDR3 sequence reads: CASSRQGGNTIYF. DNA of the CDR3: TGTGCCAGCAGTCGACAGGGCGGAAACACCATATATTTT.

The V and J genes are TRBV18 and TRBJ1-1; TRBD1 might be the D (5 bases). The CDR3 is 18 residues long. V lost 4 bases to trimming and J lost 0 bases, with 21 bases between them. CDR1 KGHSH and CDR2 LQKENI come from the germline V gene. CDR3 in amino acids: CASSLVWGAGFMNTEAFF. CDR3 nucleotides: TGTGCCAGCTCACTGGTCTGGGGCGCGGGATTTATGAACACTGAAGCTTTCTTT.

The CDR3 sequence: CASSFNMDSQETQYF. The CDR3 coding sequence is TGTGCCAGCAGCTTCAATATGGACAGTCAAGAGACCCAGTACTTC. The V call is TRBV7-9, the J call TRBJ2-5, with D possibly being TRBD1 (6 bases). Germline CDR1 reads SEHNR; CDR2 reads FQNEAQ (reference sequence). Deletions cut 3 bases from V and 2 bases from J, with 13 bases between. CDR3 length: 15 residues. Filled out from reference TRBV7-9 and TRBJ2-5, the complete variable domain reads DTGVSQNPRHKITKRGQNVTFRCDPISEHNRLYWYRQTLGQGPEFLTYFQNEAQLEKSRLLSDRFSAERPKGSFSTLEIQRTEQGDSAMYLCASSFNMDSQETQYFGPGTRLLVL.

The table lists this clone with a few counts. V usage is TRBV3-1 (or the pseudogene TRBV3-2) and J usage is TRBJ2-1; weak D call: TRBD1 (6 bases). Trimming took off 3 bases at V and 7 bases at J, with 13 bases between the two ends. The CDR3 extends over 14 amino acids. CDR1 LGHDT and CDR2 YNNKEL come from the germline V gene (reference sequence). The CDR3 sequence: CASSQGQGWNEQFF. The CDR3 DNA reads as TGTGCCAGCAGCCAGGGTCAGGGGTGGAATGAGCAGTTCTTC.

The CDR3 loop is CASSKTPGLTNTGELFF. For the CDR3, the DNA is TGTGCCAGCAGCAAAACACCGGGACTGACGAACACCGGGGAGCTGTTTTTT. This chain joins TRBV7-6 and TRBJ2-2, with D possibly being TRBD2 (6 bases). Germline assignment: CDR1 SGHVS and CDR2 FNYEAQ. Trimming removed 5 bases at V and 0 bases at J, with 16 bases between. This CDR3 contains 17 residues.

This clone has more than one count but fewer than ten. The V and J genes are TRBV19 and TRBJ1-2, with 8 nucleotides matching TRBD1. The V gene's germline CDR1 is LNHDA and CDR2 SQIVND (reference sequence). V was clipped by 5 bases and J by 5 bases; unmatched bases: 7. The CDR3 is made up of 14 amino acids. Here the CDR3 DNA reads TGTGCCAGTAGTCTCGGACAGGGACCTTATGGCTACACCTTC. It specifies CASSLGQGPYGYTF.